The entry below describes one T cell receptor (beta chain). CDR1 is SGDLS, CDR2 YYNGEE, per germline. V gave up 2 bases and J gave up 5 bases, with 9 bases separating them. The CDR3 loop spans 13 amino acids. Profiling relied on immunoSEQ multiplex PCR, and the TCRdb table lists in-frame clones only, not all of them. The table has roughly 1,000 clones, 79% seen once. These data are taken from a study of immune cell composition in non-small cell lung cancer. The J gene is TRBJ2-3, the V gene TRBV9, with D hard to call. The clonotype comes from a human donor with non-small cell lung cancer. The sequencing input was lung tumor tissue. The CDR3 reads CASSVNPGDTQYF. CDR3 sequence (DNA): TGTGCCAGCAGCGTCAACCCGGGAGATACGCAGTATTTT.